A single sample gave rise to the 17 T cell receptor beta chains below, sequenced in a study of blood T cell repertoires in COVID-19. Assay: immunoSEQ multiplex PCR; the TCRdb copy retains only in-frame clones and omits some. This sample carries about 180,000 clones, 80% to 90% of them seen once, and the ten largest clones take more than 7.5%. Sequenced material: peripheral blood. The source is a man aged 50 to 60 with active or convalescent COVID-19.

The chain has TRBV5-1 and TRBJ2-5, with a weak D call TRBD2 (5 bases). The V gene lost 1 base and the J gene lost 4 bases, with 14 bases spanning the gap. CDR1 SGHRS and CDR2 YFSETQ come from the germline V gene. CDR3 length: 15 amino acids. In nucleotides, the CDR3 is TGCGCCAGCAGCTTGTCGGGAAAGTTGGGAGAGACCCAGTACTTC. It encodes CASSLSGKLGETQYF.

The chain employs TRBV19 and TRBJ1-5; no reliable D call. CDR1 is LNHDA and CDR2 is SQIVND in the germline V gene (reference sequence). The CDR3 is 12 amino acids. V gave up 10 bases and J gave up 4 bases, with 11 bases separating them. Here the CDR3 DNA reads TGTGCCACCCATGGGAGAAATCAGCCCCAGCATTTT. It translates to CATHGRNQPQHF.

The chain recombines TRBV6-1 with TRBJ1-1; 9 bases align to TRBD1. Trimming took 1 base from V and 4 from J; bases not matched to a gene: 7. In germline, CDR1 is MNHNS, CDR2 SASEGT. The CDR3 has 16 residues. CDR3 bases: TGTGCCAGCAGTGAAGGGGCTACAGGGGGCGGCACTGAAGCTTTCTTT. Translating it yields CASSEGATGGGTEAFF.

The V call is TRBV9, the J call TRBJ1-3; D is perhaps TRBD1 (6 bases). Germline CDR1 and CDR2: SGDLS and YYNGEE. Trimming removed 2 bases from V and 3 bases from J, with 9 bases in between. The CDR3 sequence is 14 residues long. CDR3 residues: CASSVGAIGNTIYF. The CDR3 nucleotides are TGTGCCAGCAGCGTGGGGGCCATTGGAAACACCATATATTTT.

The V call is TRBV7-3, the J call TRBJ2-2, with TRBD2 matching 11 bases. This CDR3 spans 18 amino acids. Germline V gives CDR1 SGHTA, CDR2 FQGTGA. V lost 4 bases and J lost 1; bases outside the gene matches: 8. The CDR3 bases are TGTGCCAGCAGCTCACAGACTAGCGGGACTTGGAACACCGGGGAGCTGTTTTTT. This encodes CASSSQTSGTWNTGELFF.

This clone is a singleton in its sample. The V call is TRBV12-5, the J call TRBJ1-3, with D tentatively TRBD1 (5 bases). Per germline, CDR1 LGHNT and CDR2 FRNRAP. V lost 7 bases, J lost 2 bases, and 12 bases lay in between. CDR3 length: 14 residues. The CDR3 loop is CASALGGTGNTIYF. The DNA for the CDR3 is TGTGCTAGTGCCTTGGGGGGGACTGGAAACACCATATATTTT.

This clone has just a few counts. The chain links TRBV27 to TRBJ2-3, with 10 positions matching TRBD1. The CDR3 has 15 amino acids. J lost 6 bases, V lost 5 bases, and 8 bases had no gene match. The germline V gene has CDR1 MNHEY and CDR2 SMNVEV (reference sequence). The CDR3 DNA is TGTGCCAGCAGTGATGGGGACAGGGGTCGTGATACGCAGTATTTT. The encoded protein is CASSDGDRGRDTQYF.

The chain combines TRBV5-1 with TRBJ2-7; D gene ambiguous. CDR3 length: 14 residues. V was pared by 0 bases and J by 5 bases, with 12 bases between. The germline V gene has CDR1 SGHRS and CDR2 YFSETQ. The CDR3 protein is CASSLGSALDEQYF. The CDR3, as DNA: TGCGCCAGCAGCTTGGGGTCCGCCCTAGACGAGCAGTACTTC.

The chain combines TRBV3-1 (or the pseudogene TRBV3-2) with TRBJ1-3; D gene unclear. The length of the CDR3 is 13 residues. Trimming pared 0 bases from V and 4 bases from J, leaving 4 bases between. The germline V gene has CDR1 LGHDT and CDR2 YNNKEL (reference sequence). The CDR3 coding sequence is TGTGCCAGCAGCCAAGAACGGGGAAACACCATATATTTT. Translated, it gives CASSQERGNTIYF.

The CDR3 protein is CASGGQGYNEQFF. CDR3 bases: TGTGCCAGCGGGGGACAGGGATACAATGAGCAGTTCTTC. This sequence joins TRBV3-1 (or the pseudogene TRBV3-2) and TRBJ2-1, with 9 bases identical to TRBD1. The germline CDR1 and CDR2 sequences are LGHDT and YNNKEL (reference sequence). CDR3 length equals 13 residues. Trimming removed 8 bases from V and 4 bases from J; junction bases left unmatched: 3.

The V call is TRBV12-3 or TRBV12-4, the J call TRBJ2-7, with TRBD2 identical over 7 bases. V was pared by 6 bases and J by 6 bases, with 8 bases of the junction left unmatched. The CDR3 consists of 13 residues. The CDR3 region is CASRGGERGEQYF. The CDR3 nucleotides are TGTGCCAGCAGGGGGGGGGAAAGAGGCGAGCAGTACTTC.

The rearrangement joins TRBV7-2 to TRBJ2-1; TRBD2 matches 9 bases. V lost 1 base to trimming and J lost 7 bases; unmatched junction nucleotides: 2. This CDR3 is built from 14 residues. Germline V CDR1 and CDR2: SGHTA, FQGNSA. In DNA, the CDR3 is TGTGCCAGCAGCTTAGTGCTAGCGGGGAATGAGCAGTTCTTC. The encoded protein is CASSLVLAGNEQFF. Supplemented by reference TRBV7-2 and TRBJ2-1, the full variable domain reads GAGVSQSPSNKVTEKGKDVELRCDPISGHTALYWYRQSLGQGLEFLIYFQGNSAPDKSGLPSDRFSAERTGGSVSTLTIQRTQQEDSAVYLCASSLVLAGNEQFFGPGTRLTVL.

This chain links TRBV5-1 with TRBJ1-6, with a weak D call TRBD1 (6 bases). V lost 4 bases, J lost 1 base, and 9 bases lay in between. This CDR3 has 15 amino acids. Germline assignment: CDR1 SGHRS and CDR2 YFSETQ. CDR3 loop: CASSPTGSYNSPLHF. CDR3 DNA: TGCGCCAGCAGCCCTACAGGGTCCTATAATTCACCCCTCCACTTT.

The rearrangement uses TRBV19 and TRBJ1-5; the D gene is possibly TRBD1 (6 bases). V lost 3 bases and J 1 base, leaving 13 bases between the germline ends. The CDR3 loop spans 16 amino acids. CDR1 is LNHDA and CDR2 is SQIVND in the germline V gene (reference sequence). In DNA form, the CDR3 reads TGTGCCAGTAGTATTGTTGGGGGCCGGAGCAATCAGCCCCAGCATTTT. Its protein is CASSIVGGRSNQPQHF.

This clone is a singleton in its sample. The V call is TRBV5-1, the J call TRBJ2-2; TRBD2 might be the D (6 bases). The V gene's germline CDR1 is SGHRS and CDR2 YFSETQ. There are 16 residues in the CDR3. Trimming took off 2 bases at V and 1 base at J, with 12 bases between the two ends. The CDR3 region is CASSFNAGMNTGELFF. DNA for the CDR3: TGCGCCAGCAGCTTTAACGCGGGGATGAACACCGGGGAGCTGTTTTTT.

The V gene is TRBV6-5, the J gene TRBJ1-2, with 9 bases identical to TRBD1. This CDR3 has 15 residues. Germline trimming cut 3 bases from V and 2 bases from J; bases unmatched to any gene: 4. Looked up from germline, CDR1 is MNHEY and CDR2 is SVGAGI. In nucleotides, the CDR3 is TGTGCCAGCAGTTATCTAGGACAGGGGAACTATGGCTACACCTTC. Amino acids: CASSYLGQGNYGYTF.

The chain combines TRBV10-3 with TRBJ2-7, with TRBD1 identical over 10 bases. The ends lost 4 bases at V and 7 bases at J; junction bases unmatched: 13. The CDR3 is made up of 16 amino acids. Germline values: CDR1 ENHRY, CDR2 SYGVKD. The CDR3 region has the DNA TGTGCCATCAGTGGCCCGACAGGGGGCGCCTCGGTAGAGCAGTACTTC. Encoded protein: CAISGPTGGASVEQYF.